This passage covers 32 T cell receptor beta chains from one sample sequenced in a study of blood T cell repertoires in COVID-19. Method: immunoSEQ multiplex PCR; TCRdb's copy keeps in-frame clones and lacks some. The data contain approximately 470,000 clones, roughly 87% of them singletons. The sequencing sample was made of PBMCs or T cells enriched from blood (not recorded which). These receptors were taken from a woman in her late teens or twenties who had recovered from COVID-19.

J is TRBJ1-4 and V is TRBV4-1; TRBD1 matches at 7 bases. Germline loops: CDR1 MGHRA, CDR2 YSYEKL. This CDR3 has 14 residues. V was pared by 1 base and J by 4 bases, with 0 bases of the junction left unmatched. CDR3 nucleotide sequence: TGCGCCAGCAGCCAAGGGACAGGTAATGAAAAACTGTTTTTT. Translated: CASSQGTGNEKLFF.

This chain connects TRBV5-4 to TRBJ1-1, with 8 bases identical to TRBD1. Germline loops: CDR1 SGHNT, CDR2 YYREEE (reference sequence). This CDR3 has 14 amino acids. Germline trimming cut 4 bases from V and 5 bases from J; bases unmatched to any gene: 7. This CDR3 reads CASSHPDRATEAFF. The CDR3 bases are TGTGCCAGCAGCCACCCGGACAGGGCAACTGAAGCTTTCTTT.

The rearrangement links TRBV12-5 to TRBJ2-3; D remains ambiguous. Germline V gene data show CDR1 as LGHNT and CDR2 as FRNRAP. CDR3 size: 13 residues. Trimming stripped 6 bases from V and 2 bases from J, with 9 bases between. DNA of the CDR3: TGTGCTAGTGGGGCTAGAGACACAGATACGCAGTATTTT. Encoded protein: CASGARDTDTQYF.

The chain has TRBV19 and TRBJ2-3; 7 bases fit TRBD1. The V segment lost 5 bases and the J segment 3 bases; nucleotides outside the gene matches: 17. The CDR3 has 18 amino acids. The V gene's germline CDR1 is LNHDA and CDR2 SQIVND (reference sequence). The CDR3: CASSRDSYGTDYTDTQYF. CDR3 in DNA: TGTGCCAGTAGTCGGGACAGCTACGGGACAGATTATACAGATACGCAGTATTTT.

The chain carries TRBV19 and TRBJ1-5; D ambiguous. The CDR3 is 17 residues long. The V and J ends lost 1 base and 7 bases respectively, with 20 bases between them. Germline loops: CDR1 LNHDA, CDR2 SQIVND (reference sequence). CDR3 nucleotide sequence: TGTGCCAGTAGTATAGTTTCCGGGAAAATTGGGAACCAGCCCCAGCATTTT. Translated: CASSIVSGKIGNQPQHF.

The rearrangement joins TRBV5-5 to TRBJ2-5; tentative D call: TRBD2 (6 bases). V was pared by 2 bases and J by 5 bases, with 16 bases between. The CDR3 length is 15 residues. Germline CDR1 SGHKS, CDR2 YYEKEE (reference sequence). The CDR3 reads CASSLGPTSGETQYF. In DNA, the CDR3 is TGTGCCAGCAGCTTAGGACCCACAAGCGGGGAGACCCAGTACTTC.

CDR3 region: CATSDSGWDQPQHF. CDR3 DNA: TGTGCCACCAGTGATTCGGGTTGGGATCAGCCCCAGCATTTT. The chain recombines TRBV24-1 with TRBJ1-5; D unresolved. Germline values: CDR1 KGHDR, CDR2 SFDVKD. This CDR3 is 14 amino acids long. V lost 2 bases and J lost 5, with 9 bases in between.

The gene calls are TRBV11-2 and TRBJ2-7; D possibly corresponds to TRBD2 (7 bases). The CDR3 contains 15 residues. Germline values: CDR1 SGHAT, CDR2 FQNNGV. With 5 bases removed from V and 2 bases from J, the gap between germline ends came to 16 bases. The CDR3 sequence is CASSLTQGLTYEQYF. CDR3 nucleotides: TGTGCCAGCAGCCTAACACAGGGACTAACCTACGAGCAGTACTTC.

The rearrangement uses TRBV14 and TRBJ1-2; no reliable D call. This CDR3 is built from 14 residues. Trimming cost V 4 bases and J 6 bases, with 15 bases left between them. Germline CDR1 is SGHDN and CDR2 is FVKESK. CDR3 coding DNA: TGTGCCAGCAGCCCTCATTCATTTGACAATGGCTACACCTTC. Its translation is CASSPHSFDNGYTF.

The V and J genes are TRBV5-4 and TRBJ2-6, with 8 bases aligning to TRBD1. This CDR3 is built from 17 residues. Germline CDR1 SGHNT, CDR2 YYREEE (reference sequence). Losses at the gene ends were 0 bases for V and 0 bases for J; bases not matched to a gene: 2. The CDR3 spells CASSLGTGNSGANVLTF. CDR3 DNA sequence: TGTGCCAGCAGCTTGGGGACAGGGAACTCTGGGGCCAACGTCCTGACTTTC.

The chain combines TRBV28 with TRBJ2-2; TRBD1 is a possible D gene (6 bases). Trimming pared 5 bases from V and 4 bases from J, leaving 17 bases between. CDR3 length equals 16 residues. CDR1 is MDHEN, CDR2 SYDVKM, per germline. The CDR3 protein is CASSPPGVRGTGELFF. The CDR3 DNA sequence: TGTGCCAGCAGTCCCCCAGGGGTTCGGGGCACCGGGGAGCTGTTTTTT. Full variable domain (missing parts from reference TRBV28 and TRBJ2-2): DVKVTQSSRYLVKRTGEKVFLECVQDMDHENMFWYRQDPGLGLRLIYFSYDVKMKEKGDIPEGYSVSREKKERFSLILESASTNQTSMYLCASSPPGVRGTGELFFGEGSRLTVL.

The CDR3 nucleotides read TGTGCCGGTAAGGTCTACTCGGGGTATCGTGGCTACACCTTC. Protein: CAGKVYSGYRGYTF. The rearrangement uses TRBV5-5 and TRBJ1-2; D remains unclear. Germline assignment: CDR1 SGHKS and CDR2 YYEKEE (reference sequence). Trimming stripped 10 bases from V and 7 bases from J, with 23 bases between. The CDR3 runs to 14 residues.

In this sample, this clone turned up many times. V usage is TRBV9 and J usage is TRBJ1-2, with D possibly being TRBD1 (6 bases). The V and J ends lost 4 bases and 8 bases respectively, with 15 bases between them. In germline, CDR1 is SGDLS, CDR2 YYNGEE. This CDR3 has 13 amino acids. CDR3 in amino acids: CASSPRDTGGYTF. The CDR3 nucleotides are TGTGCCAGCAGCCCTAGGGACACAGGGGGCTACACCTTC.

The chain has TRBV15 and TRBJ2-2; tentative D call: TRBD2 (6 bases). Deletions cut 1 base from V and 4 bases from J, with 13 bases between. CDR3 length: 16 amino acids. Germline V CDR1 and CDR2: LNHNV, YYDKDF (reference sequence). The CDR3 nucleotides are TGTGCCACCAGCAGAGCCCCGCTAGCGAGCACCGGGGAGCTGTTTTTT. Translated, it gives CATSRAPLASTGELFF.

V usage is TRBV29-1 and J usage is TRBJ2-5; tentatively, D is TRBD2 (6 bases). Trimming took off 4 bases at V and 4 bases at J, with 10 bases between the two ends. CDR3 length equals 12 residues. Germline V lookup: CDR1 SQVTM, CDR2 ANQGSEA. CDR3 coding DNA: TGCAGCGTTGCGGGACTCGCAGAGACCCAGTACTTC. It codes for CSVAGLAETQYF. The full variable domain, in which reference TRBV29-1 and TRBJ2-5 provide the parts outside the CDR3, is SAVISQKPSRDICQRGTSLTIQCQVDSQVTMMFWYRQQPGQSLTLIATANQGSEATYESGFVIDKFPISRPNLTFSTLTVSNMSPEDSSIYLCSVAGLAETQYFGPGTRLLVL.

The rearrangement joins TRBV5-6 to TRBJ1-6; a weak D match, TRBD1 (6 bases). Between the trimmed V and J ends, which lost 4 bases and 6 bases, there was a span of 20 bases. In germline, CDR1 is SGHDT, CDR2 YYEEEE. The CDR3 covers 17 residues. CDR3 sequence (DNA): TGTGCCAGCAGCCCGGCCCTCACGGGGGGGCGTAATTCACCCCTCCACTTT. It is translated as CASSPALTGGRNSPLHF.

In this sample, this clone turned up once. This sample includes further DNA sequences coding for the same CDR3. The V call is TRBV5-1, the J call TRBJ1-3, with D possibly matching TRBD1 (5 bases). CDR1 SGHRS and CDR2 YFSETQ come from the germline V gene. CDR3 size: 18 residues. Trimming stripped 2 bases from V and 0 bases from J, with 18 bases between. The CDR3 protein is CASSLGYGADISGNTIYF. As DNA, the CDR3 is TGCGCCAGCAGCTTAGGCTATGGGGCAGACATCTCTGGAAACACCATATATTTT.

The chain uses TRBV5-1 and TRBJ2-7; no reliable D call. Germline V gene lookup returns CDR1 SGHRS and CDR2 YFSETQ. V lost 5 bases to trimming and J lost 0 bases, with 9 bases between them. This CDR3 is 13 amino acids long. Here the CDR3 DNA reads TGCGCCAGCAGTACCGGCGGCTCCTACGAGCAGTACTTC. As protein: CASSTGGSYEQYF. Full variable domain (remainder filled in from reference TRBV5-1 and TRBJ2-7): KAGVTQTPRYLIKTRGQQVTLSCSPISGHRSVSWYQQTPGQGLQFLFEYFSETQRNKGNFPGRFSGRQFSNSRSEMNVSTLELGDSALYLCASSTGGSYEQYFGPGTRLTVT.

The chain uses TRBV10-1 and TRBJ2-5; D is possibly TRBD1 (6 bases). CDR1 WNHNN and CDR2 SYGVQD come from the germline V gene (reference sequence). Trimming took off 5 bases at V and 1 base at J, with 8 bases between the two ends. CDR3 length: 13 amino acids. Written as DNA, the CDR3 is TGCGCCAGCAGTAGGGACATCCAAGAGACCCAGTACTTC. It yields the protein CASSRDIQETQYF.

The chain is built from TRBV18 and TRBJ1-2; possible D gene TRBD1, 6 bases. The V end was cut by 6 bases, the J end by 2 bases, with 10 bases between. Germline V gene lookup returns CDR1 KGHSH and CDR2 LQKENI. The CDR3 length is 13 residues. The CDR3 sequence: CASSFGQNYGYTF. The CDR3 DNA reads TGTGCCAGCTCGTTCGGACAGAACTATGGCTACACCTTC.

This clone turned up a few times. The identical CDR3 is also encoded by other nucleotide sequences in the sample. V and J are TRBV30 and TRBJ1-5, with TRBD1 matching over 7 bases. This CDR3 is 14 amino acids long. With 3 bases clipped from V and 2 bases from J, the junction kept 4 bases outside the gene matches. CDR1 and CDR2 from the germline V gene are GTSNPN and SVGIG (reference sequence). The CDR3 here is CAWSGTGGNQPQHF. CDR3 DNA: TGTGCCTGGAGCGGAACAGGGGGCAATCAGCCCCAGCATTTT.

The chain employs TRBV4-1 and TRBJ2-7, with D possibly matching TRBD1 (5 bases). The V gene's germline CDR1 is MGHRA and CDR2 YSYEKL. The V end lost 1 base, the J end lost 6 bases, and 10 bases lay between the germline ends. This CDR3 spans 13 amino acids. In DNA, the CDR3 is TGCGCCAGCAGCCAAGCCAGGGTTTCCGAGCAGTACTTC. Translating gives CASSQARVSEQYF.

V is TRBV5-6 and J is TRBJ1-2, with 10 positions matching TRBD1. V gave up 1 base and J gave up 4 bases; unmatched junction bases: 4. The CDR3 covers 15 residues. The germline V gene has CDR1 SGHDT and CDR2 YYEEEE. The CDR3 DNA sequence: TGTGCCAGCAGCTTGCCGGGACAGGGGTTCTATGGCTACACCTTC. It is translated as CASSLPGQGFYGYTF.

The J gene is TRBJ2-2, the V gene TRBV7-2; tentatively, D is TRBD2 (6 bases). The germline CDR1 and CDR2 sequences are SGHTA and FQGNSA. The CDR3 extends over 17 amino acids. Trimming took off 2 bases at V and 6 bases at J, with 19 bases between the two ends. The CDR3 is CASSLNGPDWGAGELFF. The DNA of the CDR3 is TGTGCCAGCAGCTTAAATGGGCCGGACTGGGGGGCCGGGGAGCTGTTTTTT.

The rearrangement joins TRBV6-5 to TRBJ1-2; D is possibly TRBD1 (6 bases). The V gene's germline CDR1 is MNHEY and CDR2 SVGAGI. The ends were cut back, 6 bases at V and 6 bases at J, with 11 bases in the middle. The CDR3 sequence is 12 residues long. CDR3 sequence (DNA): TGTGCCAGCAGCCTGACAGGACATGGCTACACCTTC. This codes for CASSLTGHGYTF.

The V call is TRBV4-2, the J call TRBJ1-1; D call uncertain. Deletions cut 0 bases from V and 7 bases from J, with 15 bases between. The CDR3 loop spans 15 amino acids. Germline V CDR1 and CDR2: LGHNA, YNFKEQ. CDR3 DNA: TGTGCCAGCAGCCAAGAATTAATGTCGGCGGATGAAGCTTTCTTT. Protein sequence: CASSQELMSADEAFF.

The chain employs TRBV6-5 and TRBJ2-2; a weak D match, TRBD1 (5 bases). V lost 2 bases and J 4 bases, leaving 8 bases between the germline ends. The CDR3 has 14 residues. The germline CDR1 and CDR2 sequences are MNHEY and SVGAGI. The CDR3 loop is CASSYDRGTGELFF. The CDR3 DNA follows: TGTGCCAGCAGTTACGATAGGGGCACCGGGGAGCTGTTTTTT.

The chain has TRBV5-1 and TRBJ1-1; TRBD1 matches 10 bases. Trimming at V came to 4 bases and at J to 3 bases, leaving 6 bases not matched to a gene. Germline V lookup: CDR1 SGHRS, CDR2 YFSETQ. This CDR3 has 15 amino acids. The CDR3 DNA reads TGCGCCAGCAGCGGGGGGACAGGGGAGGACACTGAAGCTTTCTTT. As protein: CASSGGTGEDTEAFF.

In DNA form, the CDR3 reads TGTGCCAGCGGTGGCCTGCCGGAGCCCCAGCATTTT. Translated: CASGGLPEPQHF. The V call is TRBV2, the J call TRBJ1-5; unclear D gene. This CDR3 comprises 12 residues. The germline CDR1 and CDR2 sequences are SNHLY and FYNNEI. V gave up 8 bases and J gave up 8 bases, with 13 bases separating them.

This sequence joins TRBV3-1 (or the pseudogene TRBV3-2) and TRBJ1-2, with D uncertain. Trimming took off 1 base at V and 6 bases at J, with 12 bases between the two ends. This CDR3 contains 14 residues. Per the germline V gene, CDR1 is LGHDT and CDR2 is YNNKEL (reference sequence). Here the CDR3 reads CASSQGYFGDGYTF. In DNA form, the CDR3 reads TGTGCCAGCAGCCAAGGGTACTTCGGTGATGGCTACACCTTC.

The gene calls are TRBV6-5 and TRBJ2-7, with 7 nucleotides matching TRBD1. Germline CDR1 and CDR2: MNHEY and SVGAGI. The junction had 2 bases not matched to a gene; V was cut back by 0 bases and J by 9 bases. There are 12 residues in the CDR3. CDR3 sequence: CASSYSRGRQYF. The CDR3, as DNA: TGTGCCAGCAGTTACTCGAGGGGGCGGCAGTACTTC.

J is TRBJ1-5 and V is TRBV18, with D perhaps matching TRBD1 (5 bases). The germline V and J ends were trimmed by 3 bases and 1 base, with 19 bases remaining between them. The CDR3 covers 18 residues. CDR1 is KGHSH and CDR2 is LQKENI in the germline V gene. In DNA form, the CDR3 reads TGTGCCAGCTCACCCTTCAACAGCTACCCAGGGAGCAATCAGCCCCAGCATTTT. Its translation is CASSPFNSYPGSNQPQHF.